This T cell receptor beta chain was sequenced in a study of metastatic and nonmetastatic thyroid tumors. Study as a whole: It was across blood and tumor or nodule tissue from malignant and benign thyroid patients that repertoires were compared.

Study results and limitations: As reported, TCR beta diversity in blood and tumor was significantly higher in malignant thyroid tumors than in benign nodules.

All patients reached thyroid surgery having received no treatment beforehand. In its sample, this clone was seen many times. As yet, its antigen is unknown. The CDR3 extends over 14 amino acids. In germline, CDR1 is SGHTA, CDR2 FQGTGA. The ends lost 0 bases at V and 6 bases at J; junction bases unmatched: 4. In the authors' workflow: Construction of a distant-metastasis classifier for papillary thyroid cancer relied on CDR3 differences across clinicopathological groups. TCRdb re-called the PCR reads via MiXCR. The V and J calls and clone size come from TCRdb's table, not from the authors' own analysis. The table shows approximately 16,000 clones, with under 15% occurring only once.

The sample taken for sequencing was tumor tissue. This chain links TRBV7-3 with TRBJ1-1; TRBD1 aligns across 7 bases. The receptor was isolated from a female donor with papillary thyroid cancer or a benign thyroid nodule (not recorded which). Some clones in this sample may be carry-over from other donors' samples. The CDR3 DNA reads as TGTGCCAGCAGCTTAACGGAAACAGGGGCTGAAGCTTTCTTT. It specifies CASSLTETGAEAFF.